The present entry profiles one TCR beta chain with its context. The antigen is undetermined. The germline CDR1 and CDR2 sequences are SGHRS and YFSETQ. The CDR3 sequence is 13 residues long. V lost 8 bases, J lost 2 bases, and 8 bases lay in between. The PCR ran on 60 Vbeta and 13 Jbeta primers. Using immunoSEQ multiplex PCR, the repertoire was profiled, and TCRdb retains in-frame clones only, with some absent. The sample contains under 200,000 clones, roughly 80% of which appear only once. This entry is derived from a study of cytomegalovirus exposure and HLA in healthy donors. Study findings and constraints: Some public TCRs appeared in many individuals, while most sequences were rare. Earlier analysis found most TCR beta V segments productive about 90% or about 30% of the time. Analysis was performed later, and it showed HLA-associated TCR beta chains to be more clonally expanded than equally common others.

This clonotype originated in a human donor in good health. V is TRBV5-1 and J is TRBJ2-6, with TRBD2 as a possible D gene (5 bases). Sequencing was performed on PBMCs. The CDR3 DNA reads TGCGCCAGTGGGGAGACTGGGGCCAACGTCCTGACTTTC. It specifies CASGETGANVLTF.